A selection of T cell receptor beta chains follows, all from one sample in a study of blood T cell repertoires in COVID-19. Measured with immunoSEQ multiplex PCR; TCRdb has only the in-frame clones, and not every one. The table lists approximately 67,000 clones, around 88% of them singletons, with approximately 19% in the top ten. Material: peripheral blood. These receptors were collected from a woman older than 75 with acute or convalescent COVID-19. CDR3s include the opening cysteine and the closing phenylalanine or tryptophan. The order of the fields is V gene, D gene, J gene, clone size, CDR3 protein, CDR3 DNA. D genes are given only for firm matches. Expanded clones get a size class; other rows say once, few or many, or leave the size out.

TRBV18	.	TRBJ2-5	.	CASSPLELAETQYF	TGTGCCAGCTCACCATTAGAACTAGCCGAGACCCAGTACTTC
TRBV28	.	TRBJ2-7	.	CASSSGRSYEQYF	TGTGCCAGCAGTTCCGGTCGCTCCTACGAGCAGTACTTC
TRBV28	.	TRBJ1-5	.	CASSWGGGDQPQHF	TGTGCCAGCAGTTGGGGGGGAGGGGATCAGCCCCAGCATTTT
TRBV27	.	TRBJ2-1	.	CASRGGWSSYNEQFF	TGTGCCAGTCGTGGGGGGTGGAGCTCCTACAATGAGCAGTTCTTC
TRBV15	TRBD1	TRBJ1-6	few	CATSRPGQSSSPLHF	TGTGCCACCAGCAGACCGGGACAGTCCAGTTCACCCCTCCACTTT
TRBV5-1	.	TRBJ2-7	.	CASSFGRGYEQYF	TGCGCCAGCAGCTTTGGCAGAGGCTACGAGCAGTACTTC
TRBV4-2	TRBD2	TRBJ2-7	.	CASSQSSGGHDYEQYF	TGTGCCAGCAGCCAAAGTAGCGGGGGGCATGACTACGAGCAGTACTTC
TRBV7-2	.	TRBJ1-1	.	CASSLKRVMTEAFF	TGTGCCAGCAGCTTAAAGAGGGTGATGACTGAAGCTTTCTTT
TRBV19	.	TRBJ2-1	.	CASSFRMGAYNEQFF	TGTGCCAGTAGTTTCCGAATGGGGGCGTACAATGAGCAGTTCTTC
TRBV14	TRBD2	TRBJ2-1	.	CASSQVRLRLARTEQFF	TGTGCCAGCAGCCAAGTTCGCCTCCGACTAGCGCGAACTGAGCAGTTCTTC
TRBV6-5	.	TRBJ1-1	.	CASRDLRITEAFF	TGTGCCAGCCGCGACCTCAGGATAACTGAAGCTTTCTTT
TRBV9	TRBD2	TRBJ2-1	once	CASSSGSTGGSYNEQFF	TGTGCCAGCAGCTCAGGCTCCACGGGGGGGTCCTACAATGAGCAGTTCTTC
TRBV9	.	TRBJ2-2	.	CASSVGLKPNTGELFF	TGTGCCAGCAGCGTCGGACTTAAGCCGAACACCGGGGAGCTGTTTTTT
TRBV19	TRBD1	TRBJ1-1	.	CASSKGQLNTEAFF	TGTGCCAGTAGTAAGGGACAGCTCAACACTGAAGCTTTCTTT